What follows are 16 T cell receptor beta chains derived from one specimen sequenced in a study of CD4 and CD8 cells across lung adenocarcinoma regions. MiXCR, run by TCRdb on the PCR reads, gives a single entry per CDR3 protein. The repertoire holds roughly 25,000 distinct CDR3 sequences, roughly half seen once, with 20% to 25% in the top ten. Material for sequencing was CD4+ T cells from the center of a lung tumor. The receptors stem from a male donor with lung adenocarcinoma. The CD4 and CD8 labels of this study may be unreliable.

The chain employs TRBV5-1 and TRBJ2-5, with D perhaps matching TRBD2 (6 bases). Germline-derived CDR1 and CDR2 are SGHRS and YFSETQ. The length of the CDR3 is 14 residues. Trimming took 3 bases from V and 6 from J, leaving 15 bases between them. CDR3 DNA sequence: TGCGCCAGCAGCTCCGGGACTCCAATGCAGACCCAGTACTTC. This encodes CASSSGTPMQTQYF.

J is TRBJ2-1 and V is TRBV6-1; possibly TRBD2 for D (5 bases). The DNA end is a closer match to TRBJ2-7, so the J assignment may be wrong. This CDR3 is built from 13 residues. CDR1 and CDR2 (germline): MNHNS, SASEGT. CDR3 in amino acids: CASRAGSSDTQYF. CDR3 nucleotides: TGTGCCAGCAGGGCTGGGAGCAGCGATACGCAGTACTTC.

In its sample, this clonotype was seen once. This sequence joins TRBV19 and TRBJ2-1; 9 bases are shared with TRBD2. CDR1 LNHDA and CDR2 SQIVND come from the germline V gene (reference sequence). The junction had 9 bases not matched to a gene; V was cut back by 6 bases and J by 9 bases. The CDR3 runs to 14 residues. CDR3 protein: CASRRSGTSSEQFF. Written as DNA, the CDR3 is TGTGCCAGTAGGCGATCGGGGACTAGCAGTGAGCAGTTCTTC.

This clonotype was counted between two and nine times. V usage is TRBV11-3 and J usage is TRBJ1-1; the match to TRBD1 covers 10 bases. The V segment lost 5 bases and the J segment 6 bases; nucleotides outside the gene matches: 9. This CDR3 is 15 amino acids long. Per the germline V gene, CDR1 is SGHNT and CDR2 is YENEEA. The CDR3 sequence: CASSLRDRGAPEAFF. The DNA of the CDR3 is TGTGCCAGCAGCCTCCGGGACAGGGGAGCCCCTGAAGCTTTCTTT.

As for this clonotype: An end of the junction does not agree with germline; a read error may underlie this. This chain joins TRBV6-1 and TRBJ2-3; D call uncertain. The CDR3 has 15 residues. Germline V gene lookup returns CDR1 MNHNS and CDR2 SASEGT. CDR3 sequence: CASQPMAVRRDTQYF. In nucleotides, the CDR3 is TGTGCCAGCCAGCCGATGGCAGTGAGAAGGGATACGCAGTACTTT.

Points on this clonotype: The junction does not match germline at one end; this may be a read error. The chain is built from TRBV6-1 and TRBJ2-3; D unresolved. The germline V gene has CDR1 MNHNS and CDR2 SASEGT. This CDR3 has 15 amino acids. CDR3: CARRLQAVITETQFF. The DNA for the CDR3 is TGTGCCAGGAGACTCCAGGCTGTGATTACAGAGACGCAGTTTTTT.

This chain connects TRBV5-1 to TRBJ2-1; D is ambiguous. The closer fit of TRBJ2-7 to the DNA end suggests the J call may be wrong. This CDR3 contains 13 residues. Germline CDR1 reads SGHRS; CDR2 reads YFSETQ. The CDR3 region has the DNA TGCGCCAGCAGCCTCAGAGATAACGGCGAGCAGTACTTC. It codes for CASSLRDNGEQYF.

Comments on this clonotype: The DNA is left out, because the CDR3 cannot be placed on it with certainty; the CDR3 is given as TCRdb lists it. The chain carries TRBV27 and TRBJ2-3; TRBD2 is taken as the D call from the table, unchecked against the DNA. With termini counted, the CDR3 has 17 amino acids. In germline, CDR1 is MNHEY, CDR2 SMNVEV (reference sequence). Here the CDR3 reads CASSAGRVASGTDTQYF.

Concerning this clonotype itself: Relative to the germline gene, one junction end is altered; a read error may explain this. This chain joins TRBV6-1 and TRBJ2-1, with unresolved D. The length of the CDR3 is 14 residues. Germline CDR1 MNHNS, CDR2 SASEGT. The DNA of the CDR3 is TGTGCCAGCCAGCTCTTTTCGAGCGTCAATGAGCTGTTCTTT. It translates to CASQLFSSVNELFF.

The V and J genes are TRBV6-1 and TRBJ2-1; D remains unclear. The CDR3 covers 15 residues. CDR1 is MNHNS and CDR2 is SASEGT in the germline V gene. Between the trimmed V and J ends, which lost 9 bases and 10 bases, there was a span of 25 bases. For the CDR3, the DNA is TGTGCCAGTAAAGACCAAGCCCTCGGACCGGTGGAGCAGTTCTTC. Translation: CASKDQALGPVEQFF.

A note on this clonotype: The CDR3 does not close with the conserved phenylalanine or tryptophan, likely indicating a read error. Because the CDR3's place on the DNA is in doubt, the DNA is left out and the CDR3 is given as listed by TCRdb. The V gene is TRBV6-1, the J gene TRBJ2-5; TRBD1, the D gene given by the table, was not confirmed from the DNA. Germline V gene data show CDR1 as MNHNS and CDR2 as SASEGT. The CDR3 is 13 residues long, ends included. The CDR3 region is CAGSARGRETQHL.

Ten or more counts support this clonotype. The chain uses TRBV25-1 and TRBJ2-1; the match to TRBD2 covers 9 bases. The CDR3 runs 15 residues. V shed 2 bases and J 8 bases; nucleotides not matched to a gene: 7. CDR1 is MGHDK and CDR2 is SYGVNS in the germline V gene. The CDR3 bases are TGTGCCAGCAGTGAACTAGCGGGGTGGCACCATGAGCAGTTCTTC. Encoded protein: CASSELAGWHHEQFF.

The chain couples TRBV6-1 to TRBJ1-1; a weak D match, TRBD1 (5 bases). Trimming cost V 1 base and J 4 bases, with 22 bases left between them. The CDR3 is 18 residues long. CDR1 and CDR2 (germline): MNHNS, SASEGT. The CDR3 here is CASSEVSGVLREGTEAFF. The CDR3 region has the DNA TGTGCCAGCAGTGAAGTATCGGGGGTCCTGAGGGAGGGCACTGAAGCTTTCTTT.

This clonotype was seen a handful of times. This chain connects TRBV6-1 to TRBJ2-7, with a tentative D call TRBD1 (6 bases). V lost 6 bases and J lost 1, with 16 bases in between. This CDR3 has 15 residues. Germline V gene data show CDR1 as MNHNS and CDR2 as SASEGT. CDR3 sequence reads: CASRSTGLGSYEQYF. The CDR3 region has the DNA TGTGCCAGCAGATCGACAGGCCTTGGGTCCTACGAGCAGTACTTC.

As regards this clonotype: Germline and junction disagree at one end, which may indicate a read error. This chain links TRBV6-1 with TRBJ2-3; the D is unclear. Looked up from germline, CDR1 is MNHNS and CDR2 is SASEGT. The length of the CDR3 is 13 residues. Here the CDR3 DNA reads TGTGCCAGCTCTCTGCGGACCACAGATATGCAGTATTTC. Its translation is CASSLRTTDMQYF.

Of note for this clonotype: One junction end does not reproduce the germline sequence, and a read error may be involved. V is TRBV6-1 and J is TRBJ2-3; D gene ambiguous. Germline V gene data show CDR1 as MNHNS and CDR2 as SASEGT. This CDR3 is 13 amino acids long. The CDR3 nucleotides read TGTGCCAGCATCAAGGACCACCCAGATACGCAGTACTTT. Translated: CASIKDHPDTQYF.